The entry below gives a single T cell receptor beta chain sequence along with its context. The method was immunoSEQ multiplex PCR; TCRdb's version includes in-frame clones alone and lacks a portion of them. The table records approximately 270,000 clones, 70% to 90% of them present only once. All enrollees were roughly 18 to 90 years old and from 24 US areas. Allocation to cohorts depended on clinical history reported by the participants. This entry is derived from a study of blood T cell repertoires in COVID-19. Looking at the study overall: COVID-19 samples collected from the United States, Italy and Spain covered acute and convalescent phases.

The CDR3 sequence is 15 residues long. Germline V CDR1 and CDR2: SEHNR, FQNEAQ (reference sequence). V dropped 3 bases and J dropped 2 bases, with 12 bases sitting between them. The sequence was obtained from a woman in her twenties or thirties who had recovered from COVID-19. This rearrangement joins TRBV7-9 to TRBJ2-3, with D tentatively TRBD1 (5 bases). Sequenced sample: PBMCs or T cells enriched from blood (not recorded which). CDR3 bases: TGTGCCAGCAGCTTTAGTCAGGGCACCACAGATACGCAGTATTTT. Encoded protein: CASSFSQGTTDTQYF.